Below are 5 T cell receptor beta chains sequenced from a single sample in a study of blood T cell repertoires in COVID-19. Clones were sequenced by immunoSEQ multiplex PCR, and TCRdb holds only the in-frame ones, with some missing. Of more than 400,000 clones listed, about nine tenths are singletons. The sample comprised PBMCs or T cells enriched from blood (not recorded which). The receptors here all came from a woman aged 18 to 35 who had recovered from COVID-19.

The J gene is TRBJ2-7, the V gene TRBV5-1; D perhaps matches TRBD2 (5 bases). Trimming removed 1 base at V and 7 bases at J, with 9 bases between. CDR1 and CDR2 from the germline V gene are SGHRS and YFSETQ. This CDR3 has 12 residues. The chain's CDR3 is CASSLSEGEQYF. CDR3 DNA: TGCGCCAGCAGCTTGAGTGAGGGAGAGCAGTACTTC.

V and J are TRBV29-1 and TRBJ1-1; no definite D call. CDR3 size: 13 residues. The germline V gene encodes CDR1 SQVTM and CDR2 ANQGSEA. With 4 bases removed from V and 3 bases from J, the gap between germline ends came to 12 bases. The CDR3 DNA sequence: TGCAGCGTTGGAATCGCTCGGGACACTGAAGCTTTCTTT. Protein: CSVGIARDTEAFF.

The chain carries TRBV5-1 and TRBJ1-1; 7 nucleotides match TRBD1. CDR3 length: 14 residues. Unmatched junction bases numbered 5, after V lost 1 base and J lost 5 bases. Germline V gene sequence: CDR1 SGHRS, CDR2 YFSETQ. CDR3 sequence: CASSLTPGGTEAFF. In DNA, the CDR3 is TGCGCCAGCAGCTTGACCCCAGGGGGGACTGAAGCTTTCTTT.

Regarding this clone: At one boundary the junction diverges from the germline segment, which might be a read error. The chain carries TRBV6-1 and TRBJ2-1; D not certain. CDR3 length: 13 amino acids. Germline assignment: CDR1 MNHNS and CDR2 SASEGT. The CDR3, as DNA: TGTGCCAGCTGTGACCCCCGCCGGAGTGAGCAGTTCTTC. Its translation: CASCDPRRSEQFF.

V and J are TRBV28 and TRBJ1-2, with D tentatively TRBD1 (6 bases). V shed 6 bases and J shed 6 bases, with 17 bases lying between them. Germline V gene data show CDR1 as MDHEN and CDR2 as SYDVKM. The CDR3 is 14 residues long. CDR3 amino acids: CASSLRDMRNGYTF. CDR3 sequence (DNA): TGTGCCAGCAGCCTTCGGGACATGCGAAATGGCTACACCTTC.